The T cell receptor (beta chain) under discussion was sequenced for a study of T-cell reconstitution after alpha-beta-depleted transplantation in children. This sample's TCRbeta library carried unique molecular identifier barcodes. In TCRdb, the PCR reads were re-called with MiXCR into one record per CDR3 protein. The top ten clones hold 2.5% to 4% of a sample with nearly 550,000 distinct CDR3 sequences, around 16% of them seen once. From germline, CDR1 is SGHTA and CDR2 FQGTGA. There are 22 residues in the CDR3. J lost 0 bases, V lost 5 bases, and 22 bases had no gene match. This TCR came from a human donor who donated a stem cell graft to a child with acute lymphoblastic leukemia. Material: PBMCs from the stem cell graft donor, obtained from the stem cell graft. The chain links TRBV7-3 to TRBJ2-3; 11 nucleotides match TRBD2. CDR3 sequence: CASSNVVQYWLAGGSSTDTQYF. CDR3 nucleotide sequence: TGTGCCAGCAGCAACGTGGTCCAGTATTGGCTAGCGGGGGGATCTAGCACAGATACGCAGTATTTT. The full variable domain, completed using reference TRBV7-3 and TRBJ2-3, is GAGVSQTPSNKVTEKGKYVELRCDPISGHTALYWYRQSLGQGPEFLIYFQGTGAADDSGLPNDRFFAVRPEGSVSTLKIQRTERGDSAVYLCASSNVVQYWLAGGSSTDTQYFGPGTRLTVL.